This is a list of T cell receptor beta chains from one sample in a study of T-cell reconstitution after alpha-beta-depleted transplantation in children. Each CDR3 protein is one row after TCRdb ran MiXCR on the PCR reads. The table lists over 70,000 distinct CDR3 sequences, roughly 8.4% of them singletons. The sample was PBMCs from the stem cell graft donor, taken from the stem cell graft. The receptors shown here come from a human donor who donated a stem cell graft to a child with congenital amegakaryocytic thrombocytopenia. CDR3s leave out the opening cysteine and the closing phenylalanine or tryptophan.

v_call	cdr3_aa
TRBV5-1	ASSQEGANHNEQF
TRBV12-3/TRBV12-4	ASSRQGQASDEQY
TRBV7-9	ASSPHTLHGYT
TRBV4-1	ASSQTTGGWYEQY
TRBV25-1	ASNPGASRGTQY
TRBV7-2	ASEGLAGVGDTQY
TRBV5-1	ASSRQDTNTEAF
TRBV5-1	ASSGGLAGGLGGNIQY
TRBV5-1	ASSLESENTGELF
TRBV27	ASSLLLSGSYNSPLH
TRBV7-2	ASSSAGRGETQY
TRBV20-1	SARDRGAEEKLF
TRBV14	ASSQDWYEEQF
TRBV7-3	ASSLKPRGDTGELF
TRBV18	ASSPPKAVDNEQF
TRBV15	ATSRGRDSPLH
TRBV12-3/TRBV12-4	ASSLFFHTEAF
TRBV15	ATSRGASGTDTQY
TRBV12-3/TRBV12-4	ASSLGFYGYT
TRBV5-1	ASSLAGDYNEQF
TRBV29-1	SLRPGSYNSPLH
TRBV30	AWSPTRGGEQF
TRBV20-1	SARDGLADEQY